This TCR beta chain was captured by sequencing in a study of blood T cell repertoires in COVID-19. About the research overall: COVID-19 samples, acute and convalescent, were from the United States, Italy and Spain.

Germline V gives CDR1 MDHEN, CDR2 SYDVKM. V was trimmed by 2 bases and J by 4 bases, leaving 5 bases between them. The CDR3 consists of 12 residues. The protocol was immunoSEQ multiplex PCR, while the TCRdb copy is restricted to in-frame clones and leaves out a portion. The sample yields 130,000 to 150,000 clones, about nine tenths seen once. Details on this clone: The sample holds other DNA sequences that translate to the same CDR3.

This chain links TRBV28 with TRBJ1-2, with D possibly being TRBD1 (5 bases). This receptor was identified in a woman in her 40s who had been exposed to COVID-19. The specimen sequenced was PBMCs or T cells enriched from blood (not recorded which). CDR3 DNA: TGTGCCAGCAGTTTAGACAGCTATGGCTACACCTTC. Amino acids: CASSLDSYGYTF.